This is a list of T cell receptor beta chains from one sample in a study of graft-versus-host responses after intestinal transplantation. These TCRs are of unknown antigen specificity. Produced via immunoSEQ multiplex PCR; TCRdb's table is partial and in-frame only. The sample includes 95,000 to 150,000 clones, 80% to 95% of them seen just once. This specimen was unstimulated CD4+ T cells sorted from spleen or lymph node cells, taken before intestinal transplant. These receptors all stem from a human donor who received an intestinal transplant. CDR3s include the opening cysteine and the closing phenylalanine or tryptophan. A D gene is named only where the DNA matches it firmly. Not every row has a clone size; where given, it reads once, few, many or a size class.

V: TRBV6-5
J: TRBJ2-5
size: -
D: -
CDR3: CASSYSAVQETQYF
DNA: TGTGCCAGCAGTTACTCGGCAGTACAAGAGACCCAGTACTTC

V: TRBV7-9
J: TRBJ1-4
size: -
D: -
CDR3: CASSETGRRKEKLFF
DNA: TGTGCCAGCAGCGAAACAGGGAGAAGAAAGGAAAAACTGTTTTTT

V: TRBV27
J: TRBJ2-6
size: -
D: -
CDR3: CASSRLNSGANVLTF
DNA: TGTGCCAGCAGTAGACTGAACTCTGGGGCCAACGTCCTGACTTTC

V: TRBV18
J: TRBJ2-1
size: -
D: TRBD1
CDR3: CASSRGQDYNEQFF
DNA: TGTGCCAGCTCACGGGGACAGGACTACAATGAGCAGTTCTTC

V: TRBV10-3
J: TRBJ2-7
size: -
D: TRBD2
CDR3: CAITVRTSGSYEQYF
DNA: TGTGCCATCACGGTGAGAACTAGCGGGTCTTACGAGCAGTACTTC

V: TRBV30
J: TRBJ1-2
size: -
D: -
CDR3: CAWSVQVLSGYTF
DNA: TGTGCCTGGAGTGTACAGGTCCTCTCTGGCTACACCTTC

V: TRBV19
J: TRBJ1-1
size: -
D: -
CDR3: CASSVDRRNTEAFF
DNA: TGTGCCAGTAGTGTGGACAGAAGGAACACTGAAGCTTTCTTT

V: TRBV29-1
J: TRBJ1-1
size: -
D: -
CDR3: CSVAGVMNTEAFF
DNA: TGCAGCGTGGCAGGGGTTATGAACACTGAAGCTTTCTTT

V: TRBV18
J: TRBJ2-5
size: -
D: -
CDR3: CASSPTETQYF
DNA: TGTGCCAGCTCACCGACTGAGACCCAGTACTTC

V: TRBV6-5
J: TRBJ2-7
size: -
D: -
CDR3: CASSVRQSYEQYF
DNA: TGTGCCAGCAGTGTAAGACAGTCCTACGAGCAGTACTTC

V: TRBV6-1
J: TRBJ1-2
size: -
D: -
CDR3: CASSEAVLGTRNYGYTF
DNA: TGTGCCAGCAGTGAAGCGGTGTTAGGTACACGAAACTATGGCTACACCTTC

V: TRBV30
J: TRBJ2-3
size: once
D: -
CDR3: CAWEGGGTDTQYF
DNA: TGTGCCTGGGAGGGGGGGGGCACAGATACGCAGTATTTT

V: TRBV2
J: TRBJ2-7
size: -
D: -
CDR3: CASERGNRNEQYF
DNA: TGTGCCAGCGAACGGGGAAATCGCAACGAGCAGTACTTC

V: TRBV5-1
J: TRBJ1-5
size: -
D: TRBD1
CDR3: CASSLAAGGQGKIDSNQPQHF
DNA: TGCGCCAGCAGCTTGGCGGCGGGTGGACAGGGGAAAATTGATAGCAATCAGCCCCAGCATTTT

V: TRBV9
J: TRBJ1-3
size: once
D: -
CDR3: CASSGRTESGNTIYF
DNA: TGTGCCAGCAGCGGAAGGACAGAGTCTGGAAACACTATATATTTT